This TCR beta chain was retrieved from a study of blood T cells in healthy people across ages. With respect to this clonotype: What it binds is unknown.

This CDR3 has 18 amino acids. Germline CDR1 is SGHAT and CDR2 is FQNNGV. Using a J-beta primer mix together with a sample-barcoded 5' primer, a second PCR was run for roughly 7 to 11 cycles. Through a template-switch adaptor with 12 random nucleotides, each cDNA molecule received a tag. TCRdb reprocessed the 5' RACE reads with MiXCR, giving one entry per CDR3 protein. The sample lists roughly 560,000 distinct CDR3 sequences, under 30% seen once, with around 10% in the top ten. General study results and limits: The CMV status of each donor remained undetermined, and this could have confounded shifts in expanded clonotypes.

These same data were also listed under a study on T cells of mothers and their children.

V is TRBV11-2 and J is TRBJ2-5, with 14 bases identical to TRBD2. The J call could be wrong; TRBJ2-7 is a better fit for the DNA end. This sequence was found in a boy aged 10-17 years in good health. Sequenced sample: blood. CDR3 amino acids: CASSTTGTSGSFAHEQYF. The CDR3 DNA sequence: TGTGCCAGCAGCACAACCGGGACTAGCGGGAGTTTCGCTCACGAGCAGTACTTC.